The clone carrying this TCR beta chain was seen only once. The antigen is unknown. TCRdb analysed the reads with MiXCR anew, one entry per CDR3 protein. The data show approximately 590,000 distinct CDR3 sequences, with almost 40% seen just once and about half held by the top ten. The CDR3 sequence is 14 residues long. Germline CDR1 MNHNS, CDR2 SASEGT. Trimming cost V 6 bases and J 6 bases; bases outside gene matches: 11. This sample is part of a study of T cell repertoires in cytomegalovirus infection. This sequence originates from a human donor in good health (CMV status not recorded). Some clones in this sample may be carry-over from other donors' samples. J is TRBJ2-7 and V is TRBV6-1, with 7 bases that match TRBD1. The starting material was cultured PBMCs, obtained from culture after CMV antigen stimulation. This chain's CDR3 is CASRLTGVPSEQYF. In nucleotides, the CDR3 is TGTGCCAGCAGGCTTACAGGGGTCCCCTCCGAGCAGTACTTC.